This TCR beta chain is from a study of molecular identifiers for immune sequencing clone quantification. This clonotype was counted between two and nine times. Its specificity is unknown. V dropped 1 base and J dropped 5; count of bases not matched to a gene: 3. Per germline, CDR1 GTSNPN and CDR2 SVGIG (reference sequence). There are 13 residues in the CDR3. CD8+CD4-CCR7+CD45RA+ cells were sorted as naive CD8 T cells. Making the bulk TCR libraries relied on previously described methods and listed TCR primers. Via MiXCR, TCRdb re-called the PCR reads, giving one row per CDR3 protein. The sample has nearly 650,000 distinct CDR3 sequences, 25% seen once. General study results and limits: Shared barcodes on identical TCR molecules could underestimate the sizes of highly expanded clones.

The sequence came from a human donor in good health. Some libraries in this study had Jurkat cell RNA spiked in. This sequence joins TRBV30 and TRBJ2-5, with TRBD2 matching over 8 bases. Sequencing was done on a sample of naive CD8+ T cells from blood, with Jurkat cell RNA spiked in. Subset reported: FACS-sorted CD8+CD4-CCR7+CD45RA+ naive T cells. For the CDR3, the DNA is TGTGCCTGGAGTGGGGCGGGAGGCGAGACCCAGTACTTC. Protein: CAWSGAGGETQYF.